This paragraph reports one TCR beta chain. This record belongs to a study of T cells in narcolepsy. The CDR3 consists of 16 residues. Trimming removed 5 bases from V and 0 bases from J; junction bases left unmatched: 7. Germline CDR1 reads ENHRY; CDR2 reads SYGVKD. TCRdb's copy holds only in-frame clones and misses some; the assay was immunoSEQ multiplex PCR. The sample includes over 15,000 clones, just over 85% of them seen just once. The sequencing sample was made of memory (CD45RA-) CD4+ T cells from blood. This clonotype originated in a human donor in good health. The chain combines TRBV10-3 with TRBJ2-5; 9 positions agree with TRBD2. In nucleotides, the CDR3 is TGTGCCATCAGTAGTTCAGCGGGAGGAAACCAAGAGACCCAGTACTTC. Its translation: CAISSSAGGNQETQYF.